The 25 T cell receptor beta chains presented below share a single source sample, sequenced in a study of T cells in localized non-small cell lung cancer. Repertoires were generated with immunoSEQ multiplex PCR, while TCRdb's copy carries only in-frame clones and drops some. The sample carries 45,000 to 55,000 clones, roughly 85% recorded once. Sequenced here: peripheral blood, sampled before any cancer treatment. These receptors came from a male donor at least 60 years old with stage III squamous cell lung carcinoma.

J is TRBJ1-2 and V is TRBV2; D perhaps matches TRBD1 (5 bases). Trimming took off 6 bases at V and 3 bases at J, with 17 bases between the two ends. CDR1 and CDR2 (germline): SNHLY, FYNNEI. The CDR3 length is 15 residues. The CDR3 region is CASRTEGVAHYGYTF. CDR3 in DNA: TGTGCCAGCAGGACAGAAGGGGTGGCCCACTATGGCTACACCTTC. Full variable domain (remainder filled in from reference TRBV2 and TRBJ1-2): EPEVTQTPSHQVTQMGQEVILRCVPISNHLYFYWYRQILGQKVEFLVSFYNNEISEKSEIFDDQFSVERPDGSNFTLKIRSTKLEDSAMYFCASRTEGVAHYGYTFGSGTRLTVV.

The chain couples TRBV4-2 to TRBJ2-7; 12 nucleotides align to TRBD1. The V segment lost 2 bases and the J segment 9 bases; nucleotides outside the gene matches: 14. The CDR3 spans 17 residues. Germline V gene lookup returns CDR1 LGHNA and CDR2 YNFKEQ. CDR3 loop: CASSQSRQSGTGGAQYF. The CDR3 DNA sequence: TGTGCCAGCAGCCAATCCAGACAGTCCGGGACAGGGGGCGCGCAGTACTTC.

This rearrangement joins TRBV29-1 to TRBJ1-3, with 8 bases identical to TRBD1. V was pared by 7 bases and J by 0 bases, with 8 bases of the junction left unmatched. Looked up from germline, CDR1 is SQVTM and CDR2 is ANQGSEA. This CDR3 spans 15 amino acids. CDR3 bases: TGCAGCGCGCAACAGGGGGGGACCTCTGGAAACACCATATATTTT. Its translation is CSAQQGGTSGNTIYF.

This chain uses TRBV6-5 with TRBJ2-1; D remains unclear. The CDR3 totals 13 residues. CDR1 and CDR2 from the germline V gene are MNHEY and SVGAGI. Trimming took 0 bases from V and 8 from J, leaving 8 bases between them. The CDR3 protein is CASSYSAIHEQFF. The CDR3, as DNA: TGTGCCAGCAGTTACTCCGCTATCCATGAGCAGTTCTTC.

The chain is built from TRBV9 and TRBJ1-4, with no clear D. The CDR3 is 15 amino acids. The germline CDR1 and CDR2 sequences are SGDLS and YYNGEE. V dropped 1 base and J dropped 1 base, with 8 bases sitting between them. Here the CDR3 reads CASSVSSGTNEKLFF. CDR3 sequence (DNA): TGTGCCAGCAGCGTATCATCCGGAACTAATGAAAAACTGTTTTTT.

This chain connects TRBV6-5 to TRBJ2-7; D is possibly TRBD1 or TRBD2 (5 bases each). Germline CDR1 is MNHEY and CDR2 is SVGAGI. This CDR3 has 13 residues. With 8 bases removed from V and 5 bases from J, the gap between germline ends came to 16 bases. The CDR3 nucleotides read TGTGCCAGCCGTAGGGACCCTCGGGACGAGCAGTACTTC. This gives the protein CASRRDPRDEQYF.

The rearrangement links TRBV5-8 to TRBJ2-6; D is uncertain. Between the trimmed V and J ends, which lost 4 bases and 0 bases, there was a span of 8 bases. This CDR3 has 15 residues. Germline V gene lookup returns CDR1 SGHTS and CDR2 YDEGEE. CDR3 region: CASSGRSSGANVLTF. The CDR3 DNA sequence: TGTGCCAGCAGCGGCAGAAGCTCTGGGGCCAACGTCCTGACTTTC.

The rearrangement joins TRBV29-1 to TRBJ1-1, with a possible D match to TRBD1 (5 bases). The CDR3 covers 15 residues. Trimming left V 4 bases short and J 1 base short, with 16 bases between. Per the germline V gene, CDR1 is SQVTM and CDR2 is ANQGSEA. The CDR3 here is CSVVQGGGGNTEAFF. DNA of the CDR3: TGCAGCGTTGTGCAGGGAGGCGGTGGGAACACTGAAGCTTTCTTT.

CDR3 sequence (DNA): TGTGCCAGCAGTTACACTGGACAGCCTAATGAAAAACTGTTTTTT. It codes for CASSYTGQPNEKLFF. The V and J genes are TRBV6-6 and TRBJ1-4; D perhaps matches TRBD1 (6 bases). V lost 2 bases to trimming and J lost 3 bases, with 10 bases between them. Germline values: CDR1 MNHNY, CDR2 SVGAGI (reference sequence). The CDR3 is 15 residues long.

The chain recombines TRBV9 with TRBJ1-1; tentatively, D is TRBD1 (5 bases). The CDR3 is 14 residues long. Germline V gene sequence: CDR1 SGDLS, CDR2 YYNGEE. V lost 1 base and J 0 bases, leaving 7 bases between the germline ends. CDR3 region: CASSVPGLNTEAFF. CDR3 nucleotide sequence: TGTGCCAGCAGCGTACCAGGGTTGAACACTGAAGCTTTCTTT.

CDR3 sequence (DNA): TGTGCCAGCAGCTTCCGGGACTATGGGGCCTACGAGCAGTACTTC. Translated: CASSFRDYGAYEQYF. The chain is built from TRBV7-9 and TRBJ2-5, with 7 bases lining up with TRBD2. The J call may be wrong; the DNA end is better matched by TRBJ2-7. Germline CDR1 SEHNR, CDR2 FQNEAQ (reference sequence). This CDR3 has 15 residues.

The V and J genes are TRBV5-6 and TRBJ1-5, with unresolved D. This CDR3 has 14 residues. V was trimmed by 5 bases and J by 3 bases, leaving 12 bases between them. Germline CDR1 SGHDT, CDR2 YYEEEE. This chain's CDR3 is CASSAGRFNQPQHF. As DNA, the CDR3 is TGTGCCAGCAGTGCTGGCAGGTTCAATCAGCCCCAGCATTTT. Drawing the rest from reference TRBV5-6 and TRBJ1-5, the complete variable domain is DAGVTQSPTHLIKTRGQQVTLRCSPKSGHDTVSWYQQALGQGPQFIFQYYEEEERQRGNFPDRFSGHQFPNYSSELNVNALLLGDSALYLCASSAGRFNQPQHFGDGTRLSIL.

The chain is built from TRBV30 and TRBJ1-2, with D hard to call. The CDR3 totals 15 residues. V was pared by 1 base and J by 0 bases, with 12 bases between. Germline V lookup: CDR1 GTSNPN, CDR2 SVGIG (reference sequence). The CDR3: CAWSDKAKANYGYTF. In DNA, the CDR3 is TGTGCCTGGAGTGATAAGGCGAAAGCTAACTATGGCTACACCTTC.

V usage is TRBV2 and J usage is TRBJ2-7; a possible D gene is TRBD2 (5 bases). The V end lost 11 bases, the J end lost 4 bases, and 21 bases lay between the germline ends. The CDR3 runs 14 residues. Germline CDR1 reads SNHLY; CDR2 reads FYNNEI. CDR3 bases: TGTGCCTACGACGGGCGGGCGGAATCTTACGAGCAGTACTTC. Its translation: CAYDGRAESYEQYF.

This sequence joins TRBV25-1 and TRBJ2-3; the D is unclear. V gave up 3 bases and J gave up 2 bases, with 3 bases separating them. CDR1 MGHDK and CDR2 SYGVNS come from the germline V gene. CDR3 length equals 12 residues. In DNA form, the CDR3 reads TGTGCCAGCAGTGACTCCACAGATACGCAGTATTTT. Translation gives CASSDSTDTQYF.

This clone has only a few counts. V gene TRBV5-1 combines with J gene TRBJ1-2; D ambiguous. CDR1 and CDR2 from the germline V gene are SGHRS and YFSETQ. This CDR3 comprises 12 residues. V was clipped by 9 bases and J by 4 bases, with 13 bases between them. CDR3: CATRSGRYGYTF. In nucleotides, the CDR3 is TGCGCCACCAGGAGTGGACGCTATGGCTACACCTTC. The complete variable domain, with remaining parts taken from reference TRBV5-1 and TRBJ1-2, reads KAGVTQTPRYLIKTRGQQVTLSCSPISGHRSVSWYQQTPGQGLQFLFEYFSETQRNKGNFPGRFSGRQFSNSRSEMNVSTLELGDSALYLCATRSGRYGYTFGSGTRLTVV.

The rearrangement uses TRBV12-5 and TRBJ2-5; 8 bases fit TRBD1. The junction had 10 bases not matched to a gene; V was cut back by 7 bases and J by 3 bases. The V gene's germline CDR1 is LGHNT and CDR2 FRNRAP. The length of the CDR3 is 15 residues. The CDR3 loop reads CASAKATGGKETQYF. In nucleotides, the CDR3 is TGTGCTAGTGCCAAGGCAACAGGGGGGAAAGAGACCCAGTACTTC.

This chain joins TRBV5-6 and TRBJ2-7; TRBD1 matches at 7 bases. Germline-derived CDR1 and CDR2 are SGHDT and YYEEEE. V trimming: 2 bases; J trimming: 3 bases; junction bases outside the gene matches: 5. The CDR3 spans 14 residues. The CDR3 DNA follows: TGTGCCAGCAGCTTAACGCCAGGGGGCTACGAGCAGTACTTC. Translated: CASSLTPGGYEQYF.

This rearrangement joins TRBV5-1 to TRBJ1-6; no firm D call. This CDR3 comprises 14 residues. CDR1 and CDR2 from the germline V gene are SGHRS and YFSETQ. Trimming shortened V by 4 bases and J by 3 bases, and 8 bases separated the two germline ends. The CDR3 reads CASSPGLYNSPLHF. As DNA, the CDR3 is TGCGCCAGCAGCCCGGGCCTCTATAATTCACCCCTCCACTTT.

The chain joins TRBV5-1 to TRBJ2-7; a weak D match, TRBD1 (5 bases). Germline-derived CDR1 and CDR2 are SGHRS and YFSETQ. The length of the CDR3 is 16 residues. V lost 3 bases, J lost 3 bases, and 19 bases lay in between. The DNA for the CDR3 is TGCGCCAGCAGCTCCGCGACAGAATCGAGACTCTACGAGCAGTACTTC. Protein product: CASSSATESRLYEQYF.

The chain carries TRBV5-4 and TRBJ2-1; 9 bases agree with TRBD2. With V trimmed by 2 bases and J by 1 base, 10 bases remained unmatched. This CDR3 has 18 residues. The germline gives CDR1 SGHNT, CDR2 YYREEE (reference sequence). The CDR3 sequence is CASSLAPKAGGSYNEQFF. CDR3 DNA: TGTGCCAGCAGCTTAGCCCCGAAGGCGGGAGGGTCCTACAATGAGCAGTTCTTC. Complete variable domain (other parts from reference TRBV5-4 and TRBJ2-1): ETGVTQSPTHLIKTRGQQVTLRCSSQSGHNTVSWYQQALGQGPQFIFQYYREEENGRGNFPPRFSGLQFPNYSSELNVNALELDDSALYLCASSLAPKAGGSYNEQFFGPGTRLTVL.

This sequence joins TRBV4-1 and TRBJ2-7; 7 nucleotides align to TRBD1. This CDR3 has 15 residues. CDR1 is MGHRA, CDR2 YSYEKL, per germline. Trimming took 5 bases from V and 3 from J; bases not matched to a gene: 10. CDR3 DNA sequence: TGCGCCAGCAGCATAAAGGACAGGATGGACTACGAGCAGTACTTC. Translation: CASSIKDRMDYEQYF.

The chain carries TRBV2 and TRBJ1-1; D is possibly TRBD1 (5 bases). CDR1 SNHLY and CDR2 FYNNEI come from the germline V gene. The CDR3 loop spans 11 amino acids. The V and J ends lost 4 bases and 10 bases respectively, with 10 bases between them. The CDR3 DNA is TGTGCCAGCAGTGTGGGCCAGGGAGCTTTCTTT. Translated: CASSVGQGAFF.

The chain combines TRBV13 with TRBJ1-5, with 8 bases matching TRBD1. The CDR3 consists of 13 residues. V was clipped by 5 bases and J by 7 bases; unmatched bases: 4. Germline V gene sequence: CDR1 PRHDT, CDR2 FYEKMQ (reference sequence). The CDR3 DNA reads TGTGCCAGCAGCAGACAGGGGCGGCAGCCCCAGCATTTT. Its translation is CASSRQGRQPQHF. The variable domain in full, with the rest retrieved from reference TRBV13 and TRBJ1-5, is AAGVIQSPRHLIKEKRETATLKCYPIPRHDTVYWYQQGPGQDPQFLISFYEKMQSDKGSIPDRFSAQQFSDYHSELNMSSLELGDSALYFCASSRQGRQPQHFGDGTRLSIL.

The chain employs TRBV7-2 and TRBJ1-6; tentative D call: TRBD1 (5 bases). CDR3 length equals 14 residues. V was cut by 1 base and J by 6 bases, with 7 bases left in between. Germline assignment: CDR1 SGHTA and CDR2 FQGNSA. The CDR3 sequence is CASSLVGVNSPLHF. CDR3 DNA sequence: TGTGCCAGCAGCTTAGTAGGGGTTAATTCACCCCTCCACTTT.